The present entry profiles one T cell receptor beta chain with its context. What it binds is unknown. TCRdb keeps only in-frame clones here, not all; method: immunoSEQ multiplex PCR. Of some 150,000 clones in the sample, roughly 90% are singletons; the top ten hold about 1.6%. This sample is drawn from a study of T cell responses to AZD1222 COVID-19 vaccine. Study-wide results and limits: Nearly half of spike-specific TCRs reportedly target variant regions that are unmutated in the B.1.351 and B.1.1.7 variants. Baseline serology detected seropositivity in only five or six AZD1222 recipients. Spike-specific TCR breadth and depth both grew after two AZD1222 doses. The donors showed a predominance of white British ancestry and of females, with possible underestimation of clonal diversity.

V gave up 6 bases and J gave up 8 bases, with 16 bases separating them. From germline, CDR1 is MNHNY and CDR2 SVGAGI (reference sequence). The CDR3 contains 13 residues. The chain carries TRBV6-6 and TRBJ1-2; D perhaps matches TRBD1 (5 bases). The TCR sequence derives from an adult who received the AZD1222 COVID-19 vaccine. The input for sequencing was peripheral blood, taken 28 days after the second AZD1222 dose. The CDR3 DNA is TGTGCCAGCAGGGGGGACGGGAGGGGAGGCTACACCTTC. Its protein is CASRGDGRGGYTF.